The T cell receptor (beta chain) under discussion was sequenced for a study of beta chain features in type 1 diabetes. Findings and caveats of the study: More deletions and fewer insertions at VDJ junctions were found in patients with type 1 diabetes. Possible PCR preference for shorter templates applied equally to patients and controls. People with Type 1 diabetes carried modestly yet significantly shorter TCRB CDR3s in all four CD4+ subsets.

This clone appeared a few times. What it recognizes is unknown. A CD45RO/CCR7/CD25/CD127/CD95/CD27 panel sorted naive, central memory, regulatory and stem cell-like memory CD4+ cells. The entirety of the isolated RNA underwent reverse transcription, so expressed TCRB transcripts were sequenced. Using immunoSEQ multiplex PCR, the repertoire was profiled, and TCRdb retains in-frame clones only, with some absent. The top ten clones hold less than 0.025% of a sample with approximately 730,000 clones, roughly 13% of them seen once. This TCR derives from a man aged 18 to 29 with type 1 diabetes. Sequenced sample: naive CD4+ T cells from blood.

In nucleotides, the CDR3 is TGTGCCAGCAGCACTACAGGGGTGGCCCTCTCTGGAAACACCATATATTTT. This translates into CASSTTGVALSGNTIYF. The J gene is TRBJ1-3, the V gene TRBV9; 7 positions agree with TRBD1. Germline values: CDR1 SGDLS, CDR2 YYNGEE. The CDR3 is 17 amino acids. Trimming removed 4 bases from V and 0 bases from J; junction bases left unmatched: 10.